This T cell receptor (beta chain) was recorded in a study of blood T cell repertoires in COVID-19. Across the whole study: The analysed material was cDNA or gDNA that came from T cells, B-cell-depleted T cells, or PBMCs.

Seattle's enrolled individuals joined amid active infection and were then monitored longitudinally. Authors' analysis steps: Amplified reference gene primers provided the basis for estimating nucleated cell counts. The data were produced by immunoSEQ multiplex PCR, yet TCRdb's version contains in-frame clones alone and is incomplete. The D gene and trimming were derived from the DNA, and the V and J assignments and clone size from that table. The repertoire holds some 130,000 clones, with more than 75% as singletons. Germline loops: CDR1 MNHEY, CDR2 SVGAGI. The CDR3 length is 14 residues. The V segment lost 2 bases and the J segment 7 bases; nucleotides outside the gene matches: 6.

The specimen was peripheral blood. The TCR comes from a man in his 60s with COVID-19, enrolled during active disease. The chain has TRBV6-5 and TRBJ2-5; 8 bases align to TRBD1. The CDR3 is CASSYPGGSGTQYF. The DNA for the CDR3 is TGTGCCAGCAGTTACCCAGGGGGCTCGGGGACCCAGTACTTC.